The 27 T cell receptor beta chains in this list originate from one sample, sequenced in a study of T-cell reconstitution after alpha-beta-depleted transplantation in children. A TCRbeta library incorporating unique molecular identifiers was prepared. TCRdb analysed the PCR reads with MiXCR anew, one entry per CDR3 protein. The profile shows hundreds of thousands of distinct CDR3 sequences, 10% to 15% of them singletons. Sequenced here: PBMCs, mostly from graft donor cells, sampled 360 days after TCRalphabeta/CD19-depleted stem cell transplant. The receptors derive from a male patient aged 10 to 17 who had a stem cell transplant for acute myeloid leukemia, so the T cells may come from the graft donor.

This clonotype was found a few times. The J gene is TRBJ2-5, the V gene TRBV10-3; D unclear. The V end was cut by 5 bases, the J end by 0 bases, with 13 bases between. The germline CDR1 and CDR2 sequences are ENHRY and SYGVKD. The CDR3 consists of 15 residues. For the CDR3, the DNA is TGTGCCATCAGTACGATCACTCCAGACCAAGAGACCCAGTACTTC. This translates into CAISTITPDQETQYF.

At least ten counts were recorded for this clonotype. The chain recombines TRBV28 with TRBJ2-1; no clear D. The length of the CDR3 is 17 residues. Trimming removed 5 bases at V and 0 bases at J, with 17 bases between. Germline CDR1 and CDR2: MDHEN and SYDVKM. The CDR3 reads CASSPTAGDSSYNEQFF. CDR3 coding DNA: TGTGCCAGCAGTCCCACCGCTGGAGATAGCTCCTACAATGAGCAGTTCTTC.

This clonotype turned up a few times. The genes are TRBV29-1 and TRBJ2-1, with unresolved D. V was cut by 8 bases and J by 4 bases, with 15 bases left in between. Germline values: CDR1 SQVTM, CDR2 ANQGSEA. This CDR3 comprises 13 residues. The CDR3 loop reads CSSEQDPYNEQFF. The CDR3 coding sequence is TGCAGCTCAGAACAAGACCCTTACAATGAGCAGTTCTTC.

This clonotype was found a few times. The chain has TRBV9 and TRBJ2-3; 11 bases are a match to TRBD2. The ends lost 0 bases at V and 0 bases at J; junction bases unmatched: 15. The CDR3 spans 21 residues. The V gene's germline CDR1 is SGDLS and CDR2 YYNGEE. The CDR3 loop reads CASSVGFSTSGTFYSTDTQYF. CDR3 nucleotides: TGTGCCAGCAGCGTAGGTTTCTCGACTAGCGGGACGTTTTATAGCACAGATACGCAGTATTTT. Full variable domain (missing parts from reference TRBV9 and TRBJ2-3): DSGVTQTPKHLITATGQRVTLRCSPRSGDLSVYWYQQSLDQGLQFLIQYYNGEERAKGNILERFSAQQFPDLHSELNLSSLELGDSALYFCASSVGFSTSGTFYSTDTQYFGPGTRLTVL.

This clonotype was recorded a few times. The chain is built from TRBV7-9 and TRBJ2-7, with D perhaps matching TRBD1 (5 bases). Germline V lookup: CDR1 SEHNR, CDR2 FQNEAQ (reference sequence). The V end lost 0 bases, the J end lost 4 bases, and 16 bases lay between the germline ends. CDR3 length: 16 residues. The CDR3 reads CASSLAKAQVNYEQYF. The CDR3 DNA is TGTGCCAGCAGCTTAGCGAAGGCACAGGTGAATTACGAGCAGTACTTC. The full variable domain, its missing parts supplied by reference TRBV7-9 and TRBJ2-7, is DTGVSQNPRHKITKRGQNVTFRCDPISEHNRLYWYRQTLGQGPEFLTYFQNEAQLEKSRLLSDRFSAERPKGSFSTLEIQRTEQGDSAMYLCASSLAKAQVNYEQYFGPGTRLTVT.

The gene calls are TRBV18 and TRBJ2-1; possible D gene TRBD2, 5 bases. The V gene lost 4 bases and the J gene lost 2 bases, with 12 bases spanning the gap. CDR1 KGHSH and CDR2 LQKENI come from the germline V gene. This CDR3 has 15 amino acids. As DNA, the CDR3 is TGTGCCAGCTCACGGGCGGGCCTAACCTACAATGAGCAGTTCTTC. Translating gives CASSRAGLTYNEQFF.

This clonotype was counted between two and nine times. The chain recombines TRBV7-9 with TRBJ1-4, with a possible D match to TRBD1 (5 bases). V was clipped by 5 bases and J by 4 bases, with 11 bases between them. Germline V gene lookup returns CDR1 SEHNR and CDR2 FQNEAQ (reference sequence). CDR3 length: 14 residues. Here the CDR3 DNA reads TGTGCCAGCAGCCGGGACGGCTTTAATGAAAAACTGTTTTTT. Translated, it gives CASSRDGFNEKLFF. The whole variable domain, remainder taken from reference TRBV7-9 and TRBJ1-4, is DTGVSQNPRHKITKRGQNVTFRCDPISEHNRLYWYRQTLGQGPEFLTYFQNEAQLEKSRLLSDRFSAERPKGSFSTLEIQRTEQGDSAMYLCASSRDGFNEKLFFGSGTQLSVL.

The rearrangement links TRBV30 to TRBJ2-3; D is perhaps TRBD1 (5 bases). This CDR3 is 15 amino acids long. Trimming pared 4 bases from V and 3 bases from J, leaving 17 bases between. Germline CDR1 is GTSNPN and CDR2 is SVGIG (reference sequence). The CDR3 is CAWKDNRRNTDTQYF. DNA of the CDR3: TGTGCCTGGAAGGACAACAGAAGAAATACAGATACGCAGTATTTT.

This clonotype was counted at least ten times. CDR3 nucleotides: TGTGCCAGCAGTTACGCTAACGGACAGGGGCGGATCAGTCAGCCCCAGCATTTT. It codes for CASSYANGQGRISQPQHF. The V gene is TRBV6-2 or TRBV6-3, the J gene TRBJ1-5; TRBD1 matches 9 bases. There are 18 residues in the CDR3. The germline V gene has CDR1 MNHEY and CDR2 SVGEGT. V lost 2 bases, J lost 6 bases, and 14 bases stayed unmatched.

This clonotype has a handful of counts. The chain carries TRBV29-1 and TRBJ2-5; 7 bases fit TRBD1. This CDR3 spans 14 amino acids. Germline loops: CDR1 SQVTM, CDR2 ANQGSEA. The junction had 5 bases not matched to a gene; V was cut back by 0 bases and J by 4 bases. Written as DNA, the CDR3 is TGCAGCGTTGAAGAGAGAAACAGGGGAGAGACCCAGTACTTC. It yields the protein CSVEERNRGETQYF.

The V gene is TRBV29-1, the J gene TRBJ2-7; maybe TRBD1 (6 bases). V shed 2 bases and J shed 5 bases, with 13 bases lying between them. Germline CDR1 is SQVTM and CDR2 is ANQGSEA. The CDR3 consists of 13 residues. The CDR3 sequence is CSVELVAGDEQYF. DNA for the CDR3: TGCAGCGTTGAATTGGTGGCAGGGGACGAGCAGTACTTC.

This clonotype was picked up a small number of times. This chain links TRBV3-1 with TRBJ1-2, with no clear D. The ends were cut back, 0 bases at V and 4 bases at J, with 9 bases in the middle. The CDR3 contains 14 residues. Per germline, CDR1 LGHDT and CDR2 YNNKEL (reference sequence). The CDR3 bases are TGTGCCAGCAGCCAAGATGAACGGACCTATGGCTACACCTTC. It yields the protein CASSQDERTYGYTF.

This clonotype was detected a few times. This chain uses TRBV25-1 with TRBJ1-2; no firm D call. CDR1 and CDR2 from the germline V gene are MGHDK and SYGVNS. V dropped 8 bases and J dropped 4 bases, with 17 bases sitting between them. The CDR3 has 14 amino acids. The CDR3 is CASSGLLVGYGYTF. CDR3 sequence (DNA): TGTGCCAGCTCGGGTCTCCTGGTTGGCTATGGCTACACCTTC.

In this sample, this clonotype turned up a few times. The V call is TRBV20-1, the J call TRBJ2-1; the match to TRBD2 covers 16 bases. The germline CDR1 and CDR2 sequences are DFQATT and SNEGSKA (reference sequence). V was clipped by 3 bases and J by 8 bases; unmatched bases: 4. This CDR3 has 15 amino acids. CDR3 coding DNA: TGCAGTGCTAGGGGACTAGCGGGAGGGCACTATGAGCAGTTCTTC. Translated, it gives CSARGLAGGHYEQFF.

This clonotype was detected only a few times. The chain combines TRBV4-3 with TRBJ2-5; possible D gene TRBD2, 6 bases. This CDR3 has 17 residues. V shed 0 bases and J shed 5 bases, with 19 bases lying between them. In germline, CDR1 is LGHNA, CDR2 YSLEER. In nucleotides, the CDR3 is TGCGCCAGCAGCCAAGATCTCGGGGGAGAGCCGGGGGAGACCCAGTACTTC. Amino acid sequence: CASSQDLGGEPGETQYF.

This clonotype was detected many times. V gene TRBV7-6 combines with J gene TRBJ2-7; D perhaps matches TRBD2 (6 bases). V was clipped by 5 bases and J by 2 bases, with 19 bases between them. Per the germline V gene, CDR1 is SGHVS and CDR2 is FNYEAQ. The CDR3 extends over 16 amino acids. CDR3 DNA sequence: TGTGCCAGCAGCGTCAGGGACGGGACTCTTGCCTACGAGCAGTACTTC. Amino acids: CASSVRDGTLAYEQYF.

This clonotype was observed many times. This chain uses TRBV20-1 with TRBJ2-1, with D possibly being TRBD2 (5 bases). Trimming took off 2 bases at V and 6 bases at J, with 11 bases between the two ends. Looked up from germline, CDR1 is DFQATT and CDR2 is SNEGSKA (reference sequence). The CDR3 contains 13 residues. The CDR3 nucleotides are TGCAGTGCTAGACCCGTAGCGTCCAATGAGCAGTTCTTC. Its protein product is CSARPVASNEQFF.

In this sample, this clonotype turned up many times. The CDR3 nucleotides read TGTGCCAGTAGTTTACGACAGGGTCTGGCGTACGAGCAGTACTTC. The encoded protein is CASSLRQGLAYEQYF. The rearrangement links TRBV19 to TRBJ2-7; TRBD1 aligns across 7 bases. With V trimmed by 5 bases and J by 4 bases, 11 bases remained unmatched. The CDR3 runs 15 residues. Germline CDR1 and CDR2: LNHDA and SQIVND (reference sequence).

This sequence joins TRBV7-8 and TRBJ2-6; TRBD1 aligns across 8 bases. Trimming removed 8 bases from V and 2 bases from J; junction bases left unmatched: 11. The CDR3 is made up of 17 amino acids. Germline V gene sequence: CDR1 SGHVS, CDR2 FQNEAQ. CDR3 region: CASSRDRSLPGANVLTF. The CDR3 DNA reads as TGTGCCAGCTCGCGGGACAGGTCCCTACCTGGGGCCAACGTCCTGACTTTC.

Here the CDR3 DNA reads TGCGCCAGCAGCCCCCCACGGGGCCTCCCCTACGAGCAGTACTTC. Amino acid sequence: CASSPPRGLPYEQYF. The chain uses TRBV5-1 and TRBJ2-7; D may match TRBD1 or TRBD2 (5 bases each). V shed 4 bases and J shed 2 bases, with 16 bases lying between them. This CDR3 spans 15 amino acids. The germline gives CDR1 SGHRS, CDR2 YFSETQ.

As DNA, the CDR3 is TGTGCCAGCAGCTCCGAACAGGGGAACCAGCCCCAGCATTTT. Its protein product is CASSSEQGNQPQHF. This chain joins TRBV5-6 and TRBJ1-5; 7 nucleotides align to TRBD1. With 3 bases clipped from V and 7 bases from J, the junction kept 7 bases outside the gene matches. CDR3 length: 14 residues. CDR1 and CDR2 from the germline V gene are SGHDT and YYEEEE. Full variable domain (remainder filled in from reference TRBV5-6 and TRBJ1-5): DAGVTQSPTHLIKTRGQQVTLRCSPKSGHDTVSWYQQALGQGPQFIFQYYEEEERQRGNFPDRFSGHQFPNYSSELNVNALLLGDSALYLCASSSEQGNQPQHFGDGTRLSIL.

In this sample, this clonotype turned up many times. The rearrangement links TRBV12-3 or TRBV12-4 to TRBJ2-7; TRBD2 matches 7 bases. The CDR3 sequence is 15 residues long. With 3 bases clipped from V and 5 bases from J, the junction kept 10 bases outside the gene matches. CDR3 loop: CASSFLAGLVHEQYF. The DNA of the CDR3 is TGTGCCAGCAGTTTCCTCGCTGGACTAGTCCACGAGCAGTACTTC.

The table lists this clonotype with a few counts. This chain uses TRBV30 with TRBJ2-6; 9 bases align to TRBD1. Germline lookup yields CDR1 GTSNPN and CDR2 SVGIG (reference sequence). The CDR3 loop spans 17 amino acids. Unmatched junction bases numbered 7, after V lost 4 bases and J lost 0 bases. The DNA for the CDR3 is TGTGCCTGGAATCGGGACAGGGTTAGCTCTGGGGCCAACGTCCTGACTTTC. The encoded protein is CAWNRDRVSSGANVLTF.

This clonotype was detected many times. The V call is TRBV5-1, the J call TRBJ2-7; D remains ambiguous. CDR3 length: 12 residues. V was pared by 1 base and J by 3 bases, with 5 bases between. CDR1 and CDR2 from the germline V gene are SGHRS and YFSETQ. The CDR3 DNA follows: TGCGCCAGCAGCTTGACAGTCTACGAGCAGTACTTC. Translated: CASSLTVYEQYF. The variable domain in full, completed from reference TRBV5-1 and TRBJ2-7, reads KAGVTQTPRYLIKTRGQQVTLSCSPISGHRSVSWYQQTPGQGLQFLFEYFSETQRNKGNFPGRFSGRQFSNSRSEMNVSTLELGDSALYLCASSLTVYEQYFGPGTRLTVT.

The chain joins TRBV18 to TRBJ2-7; TRBD1 matches 8 bases. The CDR3 has 18 amino acids. Losses at the gene ends were 1 base for V and 0 bases for J; bases not matched to a gene: 11. CDR1 and CDR2 from the germline V gene are KGHSH and LQKENI. The CDR3 coding sequence is TGTGCCAGCTCACCACAAATTGGGACAGGTTCGGCCTCCTACGAGCAGTACTTC. This sequence encodes CASSPQIGTGSASYEQYF. The full variable domain, its missing parts supplied by reference TRBV18 and TRBJ2-7, is NAGVMQNPRHLVRRRGQEARLRCSPMKGHSHVYWYRQLPEEGLKFMVYLQKENIIDESGMPKERFSAEFPKEGPSILRIQQVVRGDSAAYFCASSPQIGTGSASYEQYFGPGTRLTVT.

This chain connects TRBV9 to TRBJ2-7; D possibly corresponds to TRBD2 (6 bases). The CDR3 has 15 amino acids. Germline values: CDR1 SGDLS, CDR2 YYNGEE. The ends were cut back, 0 bases at V and 3 bases at J, with 13 bases in the middle. The CDR3 spells CASSVGSLANYEQYF. For the CDR3, the DNA is TGTGCCAGCAGCGTAGGAAGCCTAGCGAACTACGAGCAGTACTTC.

This chain links TRBV20-1 with TRBJ2-1; 8 bases fit TRBD2. V gave up 5 bases and J gave up 6 bases; unmatched junction bases: 3. The CDR3 has 12 amino acids. Germline CDR1 DFQATT, CDR2 SNEGSKA (reference sequence). The CDR3 region is CSAPGLGNEQFF. CDR3 in DNA: TGCAGTGCTCCGGGACTAGGCAATGAGCAGTTCTTC.